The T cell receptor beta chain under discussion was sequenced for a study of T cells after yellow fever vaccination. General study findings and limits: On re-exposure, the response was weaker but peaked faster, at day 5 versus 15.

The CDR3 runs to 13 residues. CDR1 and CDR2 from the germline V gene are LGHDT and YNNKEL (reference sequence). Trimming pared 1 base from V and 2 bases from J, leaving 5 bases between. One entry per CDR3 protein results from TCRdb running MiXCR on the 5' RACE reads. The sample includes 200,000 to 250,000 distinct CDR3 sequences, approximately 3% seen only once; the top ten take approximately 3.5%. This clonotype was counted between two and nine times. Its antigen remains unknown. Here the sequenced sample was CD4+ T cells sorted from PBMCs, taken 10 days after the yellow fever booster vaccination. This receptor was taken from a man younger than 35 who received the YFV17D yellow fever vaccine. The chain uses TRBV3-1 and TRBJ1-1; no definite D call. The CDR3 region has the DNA TGTGCCAGCAGCCAAGCACAAAACACTGAAGCTTTCTTT. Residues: CASSQAQNTEAFF.